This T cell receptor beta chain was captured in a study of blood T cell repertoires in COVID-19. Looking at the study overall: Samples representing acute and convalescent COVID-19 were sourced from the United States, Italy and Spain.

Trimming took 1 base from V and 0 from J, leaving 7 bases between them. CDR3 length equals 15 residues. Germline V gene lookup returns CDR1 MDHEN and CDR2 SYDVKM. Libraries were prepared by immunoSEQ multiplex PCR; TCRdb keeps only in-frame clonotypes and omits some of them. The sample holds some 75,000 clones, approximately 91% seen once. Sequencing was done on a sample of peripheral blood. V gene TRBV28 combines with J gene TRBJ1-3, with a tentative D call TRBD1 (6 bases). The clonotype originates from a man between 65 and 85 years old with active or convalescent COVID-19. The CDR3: CASSLYRVSGNTIYF. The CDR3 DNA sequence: TGTGCCAGCAGTTTATACAGGGTCTCTGGAAACACCATATATTTT. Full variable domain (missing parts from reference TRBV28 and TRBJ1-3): DVKVTQSSRYLVKRTGEKVFLECVQDMDHENMFWYRQDPGLGLRLIYFSYDVKMKEKGDIPEGYSVSREKKERFSLILESASTNQTSMYLCASSLYRVSGNTIYFGEGSWLTVV.